These 21 T cell receptor beta chains share one sample of origin, sequenced in a study of spatial heterogeneity in lung cancer. Time point: blood at routine non-recurrence follow-up after resection. Whole RNA obtained from tumor, nontumor lung or frozen PBMC underwent sequencing without sorting. TCRdb called the 5' RACE reads again in MiXCR, with one record for every CDR3 protein. Of 51,000 or so distinct CDR3 sequences listed, less than 9% were seen once; the top ten hold around 36%. The sample here was PBMCs, taken at follow-up. Receptors were obtained from a female donor with early-stage non-small cell lung cancer.

This clonotype has a count of ten or more. J is TRBJ2-1 and V is TRBV3-1; 8 bases align to TRBD2. Germline CDR1 reads LGHDT; CDR2 reads YNNKEL (reference sequence). This CDR3 contains 19 residues. Germline trimming cut 0 bases from V and 7 bases from J; bases unmatched to any gene: 17. CDR3 region: CASSQEGPRGGGPWNEQFF. As DNA, the CDR3 is TGTGCCAGCAGCCAAGAAGGGCCCCGGGGCGGGGGGCCTTGGAATGAGCAGTTCTTC.

The CDR3 region has the DNA TGCGCCAGCAGCTCCAAGGGGGACACTGAAGCTTTCTTT. Translation: CASSSKGDTEAFF. The chain carries TRBV5-1 and TRBJ1-1, with a possible D match to TRBD1 (6 bases). The germline CDR1 and CDR2 sequences are SGHRS and YFSETQ. The V end lost 3 bases, the J end lost 3 bases, and 9 bases lay between the germline ends. The CDR3 is made up of 13 amino acids.

There are a few counts of this clonotype. DNA of the CDR3: TGTGCCAGTAGTCCCGGGCTAAGCAATCAGCCCCAGCATTTT. Translated: CASSPGLSNQPQHF. This chain joins TRBV19 and TRBJ1-5; D is undetermined. The ends were cut back, 5 bases at V and 1 base at J, with 9 bases in the middle. In germline, CDR1 is LNHDA, CDR2 SQIVND (reference sequence). The CDR3 runs to 14 residues.

This clonotype appeared many times. The gene calls are TRBV6-1 and TRBJ2-3; D unclear. The germline gives CDR1 MNHNS, CDR2 SASEGT. The V gene lost 2 bases and the J gene lost 4 bases, with 10 bases spanning the gap. This CDR3 contains 14 residues. Here the CDR3 reads CASSERGWADTQYF. The CDR3 bases are TGTGCCAGCAGTGAAAGAGGATGGGCAGATACGCAGTATTTT.

In its sample, this clonotype was seen many times. The V call is TRBV7-2, the J call TRBJ2-1, with 7 bases fitting TRBD2. Per germline, CDR1 SGHTA and CDR2 FQGNSA. The CDR3 sequence is 15 residues long. Germline trimming cut 5 bases from V and 0 bases from J; bases unmatched to any gene: 4. The CDR3 loop reads CASSRAGSSYNEQFF. CDR3 coding DNA: TGTGCCAGCAGCCGAGCGGGGAGCTCCTACAATGAGCAGTTCTTC. Full variable domain (remainder filled in from reference TRBV7-2 and TRBJ2-1): GAGVSQSPSNKVTEKGKDVELRCDPISGHTALYWYRQSLGQGLEFLIYFQGNSAPDKSGLPSDRFSAERTGGSVSTLTIQRTQQEDSAVYLCASSRAGSSYNEQFFGPGTRLTVL.

J is TRBJ1-5 and V is TRBV5-1; tentative D call: TRBD1 (5 bases). V lost 0 bases and J lost 7, with 8 bases in between. This CDR3 comprises 13 residues. CDR1 is SGHRS and CDR2 is YFSETQ in the germline V gene. This CDR3 reads CASSLGWDQPQHF. The CDR3 nucleotides read TGCGCCAGCAGCTTGGGATGGGACCAGCCCCAGCATTTT.

This clonotype was counted at least ten times. This chain links TRBV11-1 with TRBJ2-1; no clear D gene. V lost 5 bases, J lost 6 bases, and 11 bases lay in between. The germline CDR1 and CDR2 sequences are SGHAT and FQDESV (reference sequence). This CDR3 has 13 residues. This CDR3 is CASSPRQVNEQFF. CDR3 in DNA: TGTGCCAGCAGCCCCAGGCAGGTCAATGAGCAGTTCTTC.

This clonotype was seen at least ten times. V gene TRBV9 combines with J gene TRBJ2-3; 14 positions match TRBD2. The CDR3 contains 17 residues. After removal of 3 bases from V and 5 bases from J, the junction contained 8 bases not matched to a gene. Germline V gene lookup returns CDR1 SGDLS and CDR2 YYNGEE. CDR3 sequence: CASSAIGLAGGKDTQYF. The CDR3 coding sequence is TGTGCCAGCAGCGCCATCGGACTAGCGGGGGGTAAAGATACGCAGTATTTT.

This clonotype has only a few counts. V usage is TRBV12-3 or TRBV12-4 and J usage is TRBJ2-3; possibly TRBD2 for D (5 bases). The CDR3 has 15 residues. V lost 3 bases and J 1 base, leaving 11 bases between the germline ends. The CDR3 nucleotides read TGTGCCAGCAGTTTTCGGGGATCAGGCACAGATACGCAGTATTTT. Translated, it gives CASSFRGSGTDTQYF.

In its sample, this clonotype was seen many times. The chain combines TRBV27 with TRBJ1-1; tentative D call: TRBD1 (5 bases). CDR1 is MNHEY, CDR2 SMNVEV, per germline (reference sequence). CDR3 length: 13 residues. V gave up 0 bases and J gave up 9 bases, with 11 bases separating them. CDR3 sequence reads: CASSLSLWDQAFF. Here the CDR3 DNA reads TGTGCCAGCAGTTTATCGCTATGGGACCAAGCTTTCTTT.

Regarding this clonotype: A read error may explain this, as a much larger clone is one base away. The genes are TRBV7-2 and TRBJ1-2; possibly TRBD1 for D (6 bases). With 5 bases removed from V and 8 bases from J, the gap between germline ends came to 12 bases. Germline CDR1 SGHTA, CDR2 FQGNSA. The CDR3 has 12 residues. CDR3 protein: CASSVDRQGYTF. The DNA of the CDR3 is TGTGCCAGCAGCGTGGACAGACAAGGCTACACCTTC. Looking up the rest from reference TRBV7-2 and TRBJ1-2 gives the full variable domain: GAGVSQSPSNKVTEKGKDVELRCDPISGHTALYWYRQSLGQGLEFLIYFQGNSAPDKSGLPSDRFSAERTGGSVSTLTIQRTQQEDSAVYLCASSVDRQGYTFGSGTRLTVV.

This clonotype was counted many times. CDR3 sequence: CSVETVAYGYTF. The CDR3 DNA is TGCAGCGTTGAGACAGTCGCCTATGGCTACACCTTC. The V call is TRBV29-1, the J call TRBJ1-2; D is possibly TRBD1 (5 bases). CDR3 length equals 12 residues. Germline-derived CDR1 and CDR2 are SQVTM and ANQGSEA. Trimming stripped 3 bases from V and 4 bases from J, with 9 bases between.

The chain links TRBV5-5 to TRBJ2-7; either TRBD1 or TRBD2 may supply D (5 bases each). V lost 2 bases, J lost 2 bases, and 11 bases lay in between. Germline CDR1 SGHKS, CDR2 YYEKEE (reference sequence). This CDR3 comprises 14 residues. Here the CDR3 reads CASSFGDGTYEQYF. The CDR3 nucleotides read TGTGCCAGCAGCTTCGGGGACGGGACCTACGAGCAGTACTTC.

This sequence joins TRBV3-1 and TRBJ2-1; D is unresolved. In germline, CDR1 is LGHDT, CDR2 YNNKEL (reference sequence). V was pared by 4 bases and J by 12 bases, with 13 bases between. CDR3 size: 12 residues. CDR3 sequence (DNA): TGTGCCAGCAGCCCCCTGTACGGTGGGCAGTTCTTC. Translation: CASSPLYGGQFF.

The chain joins TRBV5-1 to TRBJ2-2, with a weak D call TRBD1 (6 bases). In germline, CDR1 is SGHRS, CDR2 YFSETQ. The V and J ends lost 0 bases and 0 bases respectively, with 6 bases between them. This CDR3 is 15 amino acids long. The CDR3 protein is CASSLDRANTGELFF. CDR3 in DNA: TGCGCCAGCAGCTTGGACAGGGCGAACACCGGGGAGCTGTTTTTT.

J is TRBJ1-1 and V is TRBV4-2, with TRBD1 identical over 8 bases. The germline V gene encodes CDR1 LGHNA and CDR2 YNFKEQ. CDR3 length equals 14 residues. V was clipped by 0 bases and J by 4 bases; unmatched bases: 1. The CDR3 coding sequence is TGTGCCAGCAGCCAAGATACAGGGGGCACTGAAGCTTTCTTT. Its protein product is CASSQDTGGTEAFF.

This clonotype was seen many times. This chain connects TRBV3-1 to TRBJ2-3; TRBD2 matches 11 bases. Trimming at V came to 5 bases and at J to 0 bases, leaving 4 bases not matched to a gene. There are 16 residues in the CDR3. From germline, CDR1 is LGHDT and CDR2 YNNKEL (reference sequence). CDR3 sequence reads: CASSSRLAGSTDTQYF. The CDR3 coding sequence is TGTGCCAGCAGCTCTCGACTAGCGGGGAGCACAGATACGCAGTATTTT.

This clonotype was found many times. This chain joins TRBV5-1 and TRBJ2-5; no firm D call. Germline values: CDR1 SGHRS, CDR2 YFSETQ. The V end lost 0 bases, the J end lost 3 bases, and 12 bases lay between the germline ends. This CDR3 comprises 15 residues. For the CDR3, the DNA is TGCGCCAGCAGCTTGGGCGGCGACGGAGAAGAGACCCAGTACTTC. Residues: CASSLGGDGEETQYF.

This clonotype was recorded many times. This chain joins TRBV7-2 and TRBJ1-2, with D uncertain. Trimming stripped 5 bases from V and 5 bases from J, with 12 bases between. The CDR3 is made up of 13 amino acids. Germline CDR1 and CDR2: SGHTA and FQGNSA. This CDR3 is CASSKTGRYGYTF. As DNA, the CDR3 is TGTGCCAGCAGCAAAACCGGCCGGTATGGCTACACCTTC.

V is TRBV28 and J is TRBJ2-2, with D uncertain. The CDR3 contains 11 residues. Looked up from germline, CDR1 is MDHEN and CDR2 is SYDVKM. V shed 5 bases and J shed 8 bases, with 6 bases lying between them. CDR3 nucleotides: TGTGCCAGCAGTCCGAGAGGGGAGCTGTTTTTT. Amino acids: CASSPRGELFF.

The chain couples TRBV2 to TRBJ1-1; D unclear. CDR3 length equals 13 residues. The germline CDR1 and CDR2 sequences are SNHLY and FYNNEI. Trimming took off 8 bases at V and 4 bases at J, with 14 bases between the two ends. CDR3 nucleotides: TGTGCCAGCGGGCTCGAGAAGGGCACTGAAGCTTTCTTT. Amino acids: CASGLEKGTEAFF.